This TCR beta chain was recorded in a study of blood T cell repertoires in COVID-19. Study context: Donors in the United States, Italy and Spain gave samples during acute or convalescent COVID-19. In each case, the material was cDNA or gDNA derived from T cells, B-cell-depleted T cells, or PBMCs.

Authors' data handling: Estimated nucleated cell counts came from reference gene primer amplification. Clones were read by immunoSEQ multiplex PCR, and TCRdb kept only the in-frame ones, dropping some. Clone size and V and J calls were adopted from that table, with D and trimming inferred from the DNA. The table has some 97,000 clones, about 85% seen once. This clone was seen only a few times. This CDR3 comprises 14 residues. V lost 11 bases to trimming and J lost 0 bases, with 14 bases between them. CDR1 MNHEY and CDR2 SVGAGI come from the germline V gene. The specimen sequenced was peripheral blood. This chain uses TRBV6-5 with TRBJ1-3, with D perhaps matching TRBD1 (5 bases). The TCR sequence derives from a man between 45 and 60 years old with active or convalescent COVID-19. For the CDR3, the DNA is TGTGCCGTTTCGGACACGACCTCTGGAAACACCATATATTTT. The encoded protein is CAVSDTTSGNTIYF.